This T cell receptor beta chain emerged from a study of shared clonotypes between healthy human individuals (dated by TCRdb to the early 2020s). As for the study more broadly: The cohort comprised two women and a few men aged 18 to 49 years. To estimate repertoire size and how much clonotype sharing occurs between individuals, the study deeply sequenced the blood TCR repertoires of five healthy adults. Per donor, leukapheresis produced somewhere between about 0.94 and 9 billion PBMCs. Different laboratories and diverse techniques were used to prepare libraries and sequence TCR repertoires, to increase sequencing depth and limit assay-specific biases. For each donor, CD4 naive and CD4 memory were each run on three plates, CD8 naive on two plates, and CD8 memory on one plate.

Of note for this clone: Which antigen it targets is not known. No base-level quality is on record; no much larger clone is a single base apart.

Findings and caveats that apply to the study as a whole: The small number of donors limited the genetic and exposure-history diversity represented. Pairwise subsampling led to the expectation that sequencing depth would affect the degree of clonotype sharing among donors. Higher generation probabilities were observed for clonotypes shared by all four sorted-subset donors than for non-shared clonotypes. Approximately 5% of naive CD4, 3.5% of naive CD8, 2.3% of memory CD4, and 0.35% to 0.4% of memory CD8 clonotypes were shared across a handful of donors. Larger estimated clonotype richness was generally found for naive subsets than for memory subsets. Even with the large sequencing depth, rarefaction of the sorted-subset datasets indicated that sequencing was incomplete. Sampling was restricted to blood, and TCR repertoires in tissue are likely to differ from TCR repertoires in blood.

CDR1 and CDR2 were assigned from the germline V gene as WSHSY and SAAADI. From its cysteine to its phenylalanine, the CDR3 spans 15 amino acids. Kept here is only the CDR3 DNA, which spans 45 bases and is read in frame from base 1. V loses 0 bases, J loses 1 base, and the germline ends lie 9 bases apart. Using the deep immunoSEQ assay, multiplex PCR amplified TCR CDR3 regions from genomic DNA. Genomic DNA extracted from each cell subset was distributed evenly over all wells of several immunoSEQ 96-well plates, and each plate served as one replicate. For sorted subsets, 150 to 250 ng genomic DNA, equal to tens of thousands of T cell genomes, was loaded into each replicate PCR. Purified libraries were measured with a Qubit 3.0 fluorometer, size-checked on a Bioanalyzer 2100, and measured again with the KAPA Library Quantification kit. Every immunoSEQ 96-well plate was sequenced on a dedicated single-read 150-cycle Illumina NextSeq 550 flow cell. In the original analysis: Because the immunoSEQ output held only junctional sequences and lacked quality scores, the filtering could not match the filtering applied to full-length reads. Sequences were annotated with PyIR, a Python wrapper for IgBLAST v1.9, using IMGT germline references to assign V/J genes and CDR3. Reads with weak V/J assignments (E-value above 1e-6), missing CDR3, stop codons, out-of-frame junctions, or ambiguous translated residues were removed. V3J clonotypes were defined as sequences sharing the same inferred V gene, J gene, and CDR3 amino acid sequence. To compute the percentage overlap between repertoires, the number of shared unique clonotypes was divided by the size of the smaller repertoire. Repertoire richness was assessed with RTK rarefaction, the Chao1 estimator, and Recon v2.1 estimates of unobserved clonotypes. Generation probabilities for all TCRbeta clonotypes obtained by the gDNA method from a few donors were computed using OLGA. The source is immuneACCESS, and TCRdb retained only in-frame sequences with V and J called. Part of the clones is not carried over; for the studies checked, unresolved V genes explain less than half of this, and the remainder is unexplained. For V, J and clone size, that table is used; D and trimming come from the DNA. The table for this sample lists over 2 million clones; about 95% of them were counted only once. The ten largest make up around 1.1% of the sample.

CD8 naive samples consisted of CD45RO-negative cells that were positively selected for CCR7, yielding a CD45RA+CCR7+ population without TemRA cells. The donors were healthy, HIV-negative adults who had no recently reported acute infections or vaccinations. Every donor was a Caucasian adult living in Nashville, Tennessee, USA. Blood was obtained by leukapheresis, after which PBMCs were separated by Ficoll-Histopaque density gradient centrifugation and cryopreserved in liquid nitrogen vapor phase. Purity and quantity of every magnetically sorted T cell population were checked by analytical flow cytometry. Genomic DNA was isolated from each sorted fraction and quantified by UV absorbance on a Nanodrop 2000c.

Material: naive CD8+ T cells sorted from blood. What this sample's cell subset or site label stands for: CD45RA+CCR7+. Recombination joined TRBV10-2 with TRBJ1-1; the best D guess is TRBD1, with 5 bases matching. The receptor was isolated from a young man in good health. CDR3 region: CASSESIGGNTEAFF. At the DNA level, the sequence is TGCGCCAGCAGTGAGTCGATCGGGGGGAACACTGAAGCTTTCTTT.